Presented here are 17 T cell receptor beta chains from one specimen sequenced in a study of OX40 agonist ivuxolimab in advanced cancers. Measured with immunoSEQ multiplex PCR; TCRdb has only the in-frame clones, and not every one. The sample contains approximately 60,000 clones, 84% of which appear only once. This specimen was CD4+ or CD8+ T cells sorted from blood, taken in a trial of the OX40 agonist ivuxolimab. Every receptor here comes from an adult with an advanced solid tumor such as melanoma, head and neck, liver or kidney cancer.

V usage is TRBV28 and J usage is TRBJ1-2; possibly TRBD1 for D (6 bases). This CDR3 is 19 amino acids long. Trimming shortened V by 1 base and J by 3 bases, and 24 bases separated the two germline ends. From germline, CDR1 is MDHEN and CDR2 SYDVKM. CDR3 sequence: CASSLLGSRGQYTDYGYTF. CDR3 nucleotide sequence: TGTGCCAGCAGTTTATTAGGGTCTCGGGGGCAGTATACGGACTATGGCTACACCTTC.

CDR3 sequence reads: CASSTSGGRGTDTQYF. The CDR3 nucleotides are TGTGCCAGTAGTACTAGCGGGGGCCGGGGCACAGATACGCAGTATTTT. The rearrangement uses TRBV19 and TRBJ2-3; 10 bases fit TRBD2. Trimming removed 4 bases from V and 1 base from J; junction bases left unmatched: 5. Per germline, CDR1 LNHDA and CDR2 SQIVND (reference sequence). The length of the CDR3 is 16 residues.

The V gene is TRBV5-1, the J gene TRBJ2-7; 8 bases line up with TRBD1. V lost 3 bases to trimming and J lost 7 bases; unmatched junction nucleotides: 6. The germline CDR1 and CDR2 sequences are SGHRS and YFSETQ. The CDR3 loop spans 13 amino acids. The CDR3: CASSSDRAGEQYF. The CDR3, as DNA: TGCGCCAGCAGCTCGGACAGGGCGGGGGAGCAGTACTTC.

The gene calls are TRBV5-1 and TRBJ2-7; no reliable D call. The CDR3 runs 13 residues. Germline lookup yields CDR1 SGHRS and CDR2 YFSETQ. Between the trimmed V and J ends, which lost 5 bases and 3 bases, there was a span of 12 bases. In DNA form, the CDR3 reads TGCGCCAGCAGACCGAGGACGGACTACGAGCAGTACTTC. Its protein product is CASRPRTDYEQYF.

The chain combines TRBV29-1 with TRBJ2-3; D tentatively fits TRBD1 or TRBD2 (5 bases each). The germline gives CDR1 SQVTM, CDR2 ANQGSEA. The CDR3 length is 13 residues. With 7 bases removed from V and 0 bases from J, the gap between germline ends came to 11 bases. CDR3 amino acids: CSAAGDSTDTQYF. The CDR3 nucleotides are TGCAGCGCCGCCGGGGACAGCACAGATACGCAGTATTTT.

The chain carries TRBV7-2 and TRBJ2-5, with 7 bases identical to TRBD1. The germline V gene encodes CDR1 SGHTA and CDR2 FQGNSA. The CDR3 has 13 amino acids. Trimming cost V 5 bases and J 4 bases; bases outside gene matches: 4. Here the CDR3 DNA reads TGTGCCAGCAGCGCCAACAGGGGAGAGACCCAGTACTTC. It specifies CASSANRGETQYF.

This chain uses TRBV5-1 with TRBJ1-1; D is unresolved. CDR3 length equals 13 residues. V lost 0 bases, J lost 1 base, and 4 bases lay in between. From germline, CDR1 is SGHRS and CDR2 YFSETQ. Here the CDR3 reads CASSLDSNTEAFF. The DNA for the CDR3 is TGCGCCAGCAGCTTGGACTCGAACACTGAAGCTTTCTTT.

The sample holds one count of this clone. This rearrangement joins TRBV5-1 to TRBJ2-1; tentative D call: TRBD2 (6 bases). V was cut by 0 bases and J by 4 bases, with 11 bases left in between. Looked up from germline, CDR1 is SGHRS and CDR2 is YFSETQ. The length of the CDR3 is 15 residues. The CDR3 loop is CASSLAPGEYNEQFF. The CDR3 DNA reads as TGCGCCAGCAGCTTGGCCCCGGGGGAGTACAATGAGCAGTTCTTC.

This clone was observed once. This sequence joins TRBV10-3 and TRBJ2-7; D is perhaps TRBD1 or TRBD2 (6 bases each). Germline CDR1 reads ENHRY; CDR2 reads SYGVKD. The CDR3 has 15 residues. Deletions cut 7 bases from V and 2 bases from J, with 18 bases between. The CDR3 region has the DNA TGTGCCATCAAGGAGGGGGTTGCGGAACCCTACGAGCAGTACTTC. Translating gives CAIKEGVAEPYEQYF.

The rearrangement links TRBV9 to TRBJ2-7; 15 bases line up with TRBD2. The length of the CDR3 is 14 residues. Germline V gene data show CDR1 as SGDLS and CDR2 as YYNGEE. V lost 3 bases to trimming and J lost 7 bases; unmatched junction nucleotides: 2. CDR3 DNA sequence: TGTGCCAGCAGCGAGGGACTAGCGGGAGGAGAGCAGTACTTC. Its protein is CASSEGLAGGEQYF.

This sequence joins TRBV19 and TRBJ2-1, with 8 nucleotides matching TRBD2. This CDR3 is 17 amino acids long. The germline V gene has CDR1 LNHDA and CDR2 SQIVND (reference sequence). The V gene end was trimmed by 5 bases and the J gene end by 4 bases; junction bases not matched to a gene: 13. Here the CDR3 reads CASSFDGRASSYNEQFF. CDR3 DNA: TGTGCCAGTAGTTTTGACGGGAGGGCCTCCTCTTACAATGAGCAGTTCTTC.

This clone showed up just a few times. This chain joins TRBV11-2 and TRBJ2-2, with a weak D call TRBD2 (6 bases). CDR3 size: 19 residues. Trimming left V 5 bases short and J 1 base short, with 23 bases between. Germline CDR1 and CDR2: SGHAT and FQNNGV. The DNA of the CDR3 is TGTGCCAGCAGCCTTCCCTTCGTGGGACTTAGGGAGAACACCGGGGAGCTGTTTTTT. Translated, it gives CASSLPFVGLRENTGELFF. Full variable domain (outside the CDR3, taken from reference TRBV11-2 and TRBJ2-2): EAGVAQSPRYKIIEKRQSVAFWCNPISGHATLYWYQQILGQGPKLLIQFQNNGVVDDSQLPKDRFSAERLKGVDSTLKIQPAKLEDSAVYLCASSLPFVGLRENTGELFFGEGSRLTVL.

The J gene is TRBJ2-1, the V gene TRBV27, with D perhaps TRBD1 (7 bases). Trimming took off 4 bases at V and 5 bases at J, with 18 bases between the two ends. The CDR3 loop spans 16 amino acids. Germline V gene data show CDR1 as MNHEY and CDR2 as SMNVEV (reference sequence). This CDR3 is CASSWRGSGQNNEQFF. The CDR3 nucleotides are TGTGCCAGCAGTTGGAGGGGATCGGGACAGAACAATGAGCAGTTCTTC.

The chain uses TRBV6-5 and TRBJ2-7, with 8 bases that match TRBD1. Germline V CDR1 and CDR2: MNHEY, SVGAGI. The CDR3 loop spans 15 amino acids. The V gene end was trimmed by 3 bases and the J gene end by 3 bases; junction bases not matched to a gene: 7. The CDR3 protein is CASSYKQGGHYEQYF. For the CDR3, the DNA is TGTGCCAGCAGTTATAAACAGGGGGGCCACTACGAGCAGTACTTC.

This clone was observed once. V gene TRBV27 combines with J gene TRBJ2-5; D not resolved. The V gene's germline CDR1 is MNHEY and CDR2 SMNVEV (reference sequence). The CDR3 loop spans 13 amino acids. With 1 base removed from V and 1 base from J, the gap between germline ends came to 4 bases. In DNA, the CDR3 is TGTGCCAGCAGTTTATTATCCCAAGAGACCCAGTACTTC. It translates to CASSLLSQETQYF.

The chain recombines TRBV9 with TRBJ1-1; D uncertain. The CDR3 loop spans 15 amino acids. Germline CDR1 reads SGDLS; CDR2 reads YYNGEE. Deletions cut 0 bases from V and 0 bases from J, with 9 bases between. CDR3 nucleotide sequence: TGTGCCAGCAGCGTAGATGTGCGAATGAACACTGAAGCTTTCTTT. It codes for CASSVDVRMNTEAFF.

This clone has just a few counts. This chain links TRBV28 with TRBJ1-6; 8 nucleotides match TRBD1. V lost 5 bases, J lost 14 bases, and 5 bases stayed unmatched. The CDR3 contains 12 residues. Germline lookup yields CDR1 MDHEN and CDR2 SYDVKM. The CDR3 bases are TGTGCCAGCAGTCGGGCAGGGGGCACCCTCCACTTT. Protein sequence: CASSRAGGTLHF.